A selection of T cell receptor beta chains follows, all from one sample in a study of metastatic and nonmetastatic thyroid tumors. TCRdb re-called the PCR reads via MiXCR. The sample yields roughly 20,000 clones, roughly 17% seen once. Sequenced sample: blood. These receptors came from a male donor with papillary thyroid cancer or a benign thyroid nodule (not recorded which). Some clones in this sample may be carry-over from other donors' samples. CDR3s include the opening cysteine and the closing phenylalanine or tryptophan. Fields, in order: CDR3 DNA, CDR3 protein, V gene, CDR3 length, clone size, J gene, D gene. The D gene is left open where the match is weak. Only part of the rows carry a size: once, few, many, or a class if the clone is expanded.

cdr3_nt: TGTGCCAGCAGTTTGTTCGTGCTTCTCAGGGGGCTCGTTGAAGGCAATCAGCCCCAGCATTTT
cdr3_aa: CASSLFVLLRGLVEGNQPQHF
v_call: TRBV28
cdr3_length: 21
clone_size: -
j_call: TRBJ1-5
d_call: TRBD1

cdr3_nt: TGCAGCGTTGAAGATTTCCGGGGTGCTGAGACCCAGTACTTC
cdr3_aa: CSVEDFRGAETQYF
v_call: TRBV29-1
cdr3_length: 14
clone_size: many
j_call: TRBJ2-5
d_call: -

cdr3_nt: TGTGCCAGCAGCTTGGAGCAGGGGGCGATCCACGAGCAGTACTTC
cdr3_aa: CASSLEQGAIHEQYF
v_call: TRBV5-5
cdr3_length: 15
clone_size: many
j_call: TRBJ2-7
d_call: TRBD1

cdr3_nt: TGTGTCAGCAGTTGGGACAAGCGGTTTGAAGCTTTCTTT
cdr3_aa: CVSSWDKRFEAFF
v_call: TRBV7-2
cdr3_length: 13
clone_size: many
j_call: TRBJ1-1
d_call: -

cdr3_nt: TGTGCCAGCAGCCAGCTTAGTTCAGGGTTCGAGACCCAGTACTTC
cdr3_aa: CASSQLSSGFETQYF
v_call: TRBV11-3
cdr3_length: 15
clone_size: many
j_call: TRBJ2-5
d_call: -

cdr3_nt: TGTGCCAGCAGTTGGGGGAACTGGGCAGATACGCAGTATTTT
cdr3_aa: CASSWGNWADTQYF
v_call: TRBV12-3/TRBV12-4
cdr3_length: 14
clone_size: many
j_call: TRBJ2-3
d_call: -

cdr3_nt: TGTGCCAGCAGCAAAGAGGGACTAGCCTACGAGCAGTACTTC
cdr3_aa: CASSKEGLAYEQYF
v_call: TRBV11-2
cdr3_length: 14
clone_size: large
j_call: TRBJ2-7
d_call: TRBD2

cdr3_nt: TGTGCCAGCAGTCCCCCTCTAATGGACAGCGAGCAGTACTTC
cdr3_aa: CASSPPLMDSEQYF
v_call: TRBV6-2/TRBV6-3
cdr3_length: 14
clone_size: -
j_call: TRBJ2-7
d_call: -

cdr3_nt: TGTGCCAGCAGCGGGGAGGGCTTAGTCGAGCAGTACTTC
cdr3_aa: CASSGEGLVEQYF
v_call: TRBV11-1
cdr3_length: 13
clone_size: few
j_call: TRBJ2-7
d_call: TRBD2

cdr3_nt: TGTGCCAGCAGTGGAACTAGCGGGTTCTCCTACGAGCAGTACTTC
cdr3_aa: CASSGTSGFSYEQYF
v_call: TRBV6-2/TRBV6-3
cdr3_length: 15
clone_size: many
j_call: TRBJ2-7
d_call: TRBD2

cdr3_nt: TGTGCCTGGAGTGTACTAGGGGGCGCGGGCGGCTACACCTTC
cdr3_aa: CAWSVLGGAGGYTF
v_call: TRBV30
cdr3_length: 14
clone_size: many
j_call: TRBJ1-2
d_call: TRBD1

cdr3_nt: TGTGCCAGCAGCCCCCGGGACAGGATCACAGATACGCAGTATTTT
cdr3_aa: CASSPRDRITDTQYF
v_call: TRBV27
cdr3_length: 15
clone_size: many
j_call: TRBJ2-3
d_call: TRBD1

cdr3_nt: TGCAGTGCCAGGGACATACGTTACGAGCAGTACTTC
cdr3_aa: CSARDIRYEQYF
v_call: TRBV20-1
cdr3_length: 12
clone_size: -
j_call: TRBJ2-7
d_call: -

cdr3_nt: TGTGCCAGCAGTTACCAGAGCACCGGGGAGCTGTTTTTT
cdr3_aa: CASSYQSTGELFF
v_call: TRBV6-5
cdr3_length: 13
clone_size: medium-sized
j_call: TRBJ2-2
d_call: -

cdr3_nt: TGTGCCAGCAGTGTAAGTTTGGGCACAGATACGCAGTATTTT
cdr3_aa: CASSVSLGTDTQYF
v_call: TRBV6-1
cdr3_length: 14
clone_size: many
j_call: TRBJ2-3
d_call: -

cdr3_nt: TGTGCCAGCAGTTGGGTGGTAGAAGCTTTCTTT
cdr3_aa: CASSWVVEAFF
v_call: TRBV12-3/TRBV12-4
cdr3_length: 11
clone_size: -
j_call: TRBJ1-1
d_call: -

cdr3_nt: TGTGCCAGCAAGACAGGGGTCACATTAGCTAATGAAAAACTGTTTTTT
cdr3_aa: CASKTGVTLANEKLFF
v_call: TRBV2
cdr3_length: 16
clone_size: many
j_call: TRBJ1-4
d_call: TRBD1

cdr3_nt: TGTGCCAGCAGTTCGGGACTTCTGGGCAAAAACATTCAGTACTTC
cdr3_aa: CASSSGLLGKNIQYF
v_call: TRBV27
cdr3_length: 15
clone_size: many
j_call: TRBJ2-4
d_call: -

cdr3_nt: TGTGCCAGCAGGTCGACAGCGAACTATGGCTACACCTTC
cdr3_aa: CASRSTANYGYTF
v_call: TRBV27
cdr3_length: 13
clone_size: many
j_call: TRBJ1-2
d_call: -

cdr3_nt: TGTGCCAGTAGTGATGGGCCAGGGCTAGCGTATTTCAATGAGCAGTTCTTC
cdr3_aa: CASSDGPGLAYFNEQFF
v_call: TRBV19
cdr3_length: 17
clone_size: many
j_call: TRBJ2-1
d_call: -

cdr3_nt: TGTGCCAGCAGCTTTCCAGGGCACCATCAGCCCCAGCATTTT
cdr3_aa: CASSFPGHHQPQHF
v_call: TRBV7-9
cdr3_length: 14
clone_size: many
j_call: TRBJ1-5
d_call: -

cdr3_nt: TGTGCCAGCAGCTTTATTCGCGGTCCCTACAATGAGCAGTTCTTC
cdr3_aa: CASSFIRGPYNEQFF
v_call: TRBV11-2
cdr3_length: 15
clone_size: -
j_call: TRBJ2-1
d_call: -

cdr3_nt: TGCGCCAGCAGCGTGGGGACAGGCACAGATACGCAGTATTTT
cdr3_aa: CASSVGTGTDTQYF
v_call: TRBV5-1
cdr3_length: 14
clone_size: many
j_call: TRBJ2-3
d_call: TRBD1

cdr3_nt: TGTGCCAGCAATTACGACAGGCTCTCTGGAAACACCATATATTTT
cdr3_aa: CASNYDRLSGNTIYF
v_call: TRBV28
cdr3_length: 15
clone_size: many
j_call: TRBJ1-3
d_call: -

cdr3_nt: TGTGCCTGGAGACTAGCGGGAGGGGGCACCTACGAGCAGTACTTC
cdr3_aa: CAWRLAGGGTYEQYF
v_call: TRBV30
cdr3_length: 15
clone_size: medium-sized
j_call: TRBJ2-7
d_call: TRBD2

cdr3_nt: TGTGCCAGCAGCCCGATAAACAGCTACGAGCAGTACTTC
cdr3_aa: CASSPINSYEQYF
v_call: TRBV7-9
cdr3_length: 13
clone_size: many
j_call: TRBJ2-7
d_call: -

cdr3_nt: TGTGCCAGTAGTATAGGGCCGAAGGAGACCCAGTACTTC
cdr3_aa: CASSIGPKETQYF
v_call: TRBV19
cdr3_length: 13
clone_size: many
j_call: TRBJ2-5
d_call: -

cdr3_nt: TGCAGTGCCGAAGATAGTGGGCTTAATGAAAAACTGTTTTTT
cdr3_aa: CSAEDSGLNEKLFF
v_call: TRBV20-1
cdr3_length: 14
clone_size: many
j_call: TRBJ1-4
d_call: -

cdr3_nt: TGTGCCACCAGCAGAGATCGGTGGGAGACCCAGTACTTC
cdr3_aa: CATSRDRWETQYF
v_call: TRBV15
cdr3_length: 13
clone_size: many
j_call: TRBJ2-5
d_call: -

cdr3_nt: TGTGCCAGCAGCTTCTGGGGCCGGGCTGAAGCTTTCTTT
cdr3_aa: CASSFWGRAEAFF
v_call: TRBV7-2
cdr3_length: 13
clone_size: many
j_call: TRBJ1-1
d_call: -

cdr3_nt: TGTGCCAGCAGCTTAGGGCTCAGGGAAGCTTTCTTT
cdr3_aa: CASSLGLREAFF
v_call: TRBV7-9
cdr3_length: 12
clone_size: many
j_call: TRBJ1-1
d_call: -

cdr3_nt: TGTGCCAGCAGTTTAAAGGGTACAGGGGCACGTTACGAGCAGTACTTC
cdr3_aa: CASSLKGTGARYEQYF
v_call: TRBV27
cdr3_length: 16
clone_size: many
j_call: TRBJ2-7
d_call: TRBD1

cdr3_nt: TGTGCCAGCAGTTACTCGTACTCGAATGAAGCTTTCTTT
cdr3_aa: CASSYSYSNEAFF
v_call: TRBV6-2/TRBV6-3
cdr3_length: 13
clone_size: few
j_call: TRBJ1-1
d_call: -

cdr3_nt: TGTGCCGGGTATTTAGCGGGAGTAAGATTCGGTGAGCAGTTCTTC
cdr3_aa: CAGYLAGVRFGEQFF
v_call: TRBV10-3
cdr3_length: 15
clone_size: many
j_call: TRBJ2-1
d_call: TRBD2

cdr3_nt: TGTGCCAGCAGTTTACAAACTAGCGGAACAACAATTTGCGAGTTCTTC
cdr3_aa: CASSLQTSGTTICEFF
v_call: TRBV27
cdr3_length: 16
clone_size: many
j_call: TRBJ2-1
d_call: TRBD2

cdr3_nt: TGCAGTGCTTCGGGGGTCACGGGAGGTGAAAAACTGTTTTTT
cdr3_aa: CSASGVTGGEKLFF
v_call: TRBV20-1
cdr3_length: 14
clone_size: many
j_call: TRBJ1-4
d_call: -

cdr3_nt: TGTGCCAGCAGCGTAGGGGAAGTCTTCTACGAGCAGTACTTC
cdr3_aa: CASSVGEVFYEQYF
v_call: TRBV9
cdr3_length: 14
clone_size: many
j_call: TRBJ2-7
d_call: -

cdr3_nt: TGCAGTGCTGCGGACCAGAGGAGCTCCTACGAGCAGTACTTC
cdr3_aa: CSAADQRSSYEQYF
v_call: TRBV20-1
cdr3_length: 14
clone_size: many
j_call: TRBJ2-7
d_call: -

cdr3_nt: TGTGCCAGTAGTATGATCGGTAGCAATCAGCCCCAGCATTTT
cdr3_aa: CASSMIGSNQPQHF
v_call: TRBV19
cdr3_length: 14
clone_size: medium-sized
j_call: TRBJ1-5
d_call: -

cdr3_nt: TGTGCCAGCAGACAGTTGGGACCGAATATCAATGAGCAGTTCTTC
cdr3_aa: CASRQLGPNINEQFF
v_call: TRBV6-2/TRBV6-3
cdr3_length: 15
clone_size: many
j_call: TRBJ2-1
d_call: -

cdr3_nt: TGTGCCAGCAGAACGGCGAACACTGAAGCTTTCTTT
cdr3_aa: CASRTANTEAFF
v_call: TRBV6-1
cdr3_length: 12
clone_size: few
j_call: TRBJ1-1
d_call: -

cdr3_nt: TGTGCCAGCAGCCCGCGACTAGCGGGGGGAGGCACAGATACGCAGTATTTT
cdr3_aa: CASSPRLAGGGTDTQYF
v_call: TRBV11-2
cdr3_length: 17
clone_size: -
j_call: TRBJ2-3
d_call: TRBD2

cdr3_nt: TGCAGTGCGGACAGTCCCATGAGCTCCTACGAGCAGTACTTC
cdr3_aa: CSADSPMSSYEQYF
v_call: TRBV20-1
cdr3_length: 14
clone_size: medium-sized
j_call: TRBJ2-7
d_call: -

cdr3_nt: TGTGCCAGCAGTTTACCCCCAGGCCTGGGGACTGAAGCTTTCTTT
cdr3_aa: CASSLPPGLGTEAFF
v_call: TRBV28
cdr3_length: 15
clone_size: many
j_call: TRBJ1-1
d_call: -

cdr3_nt: TGTGCCAGCTCACCTCGGGGAACTAGCGTCAACTCCTACGAGCAGTACTTC
cdr3_aa: CASSPRGTSVNSYEQYF
v_call: TRBV18
cdr3_length: 17
clone_size: many
j_call: TRBJ2-7
d_call: TRBD2

cdr3_nt: TGCAGTGCTCCCTCCGGGACACAAGGCTCTGGGGCCAACGTCCTGACTTTC
cdr3_aa: CSAPSGTQGSGANVLTF
v_call: TRBV20-1
cdr3_length: 17
clone_size: -
j_call: TRBJ2-6
d_call: -

cdr3_nt: TGTGCCTGGACAGATGACACCGAGCTGTACTTC
cdr3_aa: CAWTDDTELYF
v_call: TRBV30
cdr3_length: 11
clone_size: -
j_call: TRBJ2-7
d_call: -

cdr3_nt: TGTGCCAGCAGCCTGGAGACAGCTAACTATGGCTACACCTTC
cdr3_aa: CASSLETANYGYTF
v_call: TRBV7-9
cdr3_length: 14
clone_size: many
j_call: TRBJ1-2
d_call: -

cdr3_nt: TGCGCCAGCAGCCAAGACTATCCTCCGGGACAGGGGGCAAATGAGCAGTTCTTC
cdr3_aa: CASSQDYPPGQGANEQFF
v_call: TRBV4-3
cdr3_length: 18
clone_size: many
j_call: TRBJ2-1
d_call: TRBD1

cdr3_nt: TGTGCCAGCAGCAACCCTGGGGGGCTCGGGGCCAACGTCCTGACTTTC
cdr3_aa: CASSNPGGLGANVLTF
v_call: TRBV11-1
cdr3_length: 16
clone_size: many
j_call: TRBJ2-6
d_call: -

cdr3_nt: TGTGCCAGCAGCTTGACAGGGATTACTGAAGCTTTCTTT
cdr3_aa: CASSLTGITEAFF
v_call: TRBV7-8
cdr3_length: 13
clone_size: many
j_call: TRBJ1-1
d_call: TRBD1

cdr3_nt: TGTGCCAGCAGGTTAGAGCTGGGGAGGAGCACCGGGGAGCTGTTTTTT
cdr3_aa: CASRLELGRSTGELFF
v_call: TRBV6-2/TRBV6-3
cdr3_length: 16
clone_size: many
j_call: TRBJ2-2
d_call: -

cdr3_nt: TGTGCCACCAGCAGAGGAGGGCTAGCGGGAGTAGGAGAGACCCAGTACTTC
cdr3_aa: CATSRGGLAGVGETQYF
v_call: TRBV15
cdr3_length: 17
clone_size: few
j_call: TRBJ2-5
d_call: TRBD2

cdr3_nt: TGTGCCAGCAGCCCTCGCAGTTCTGGGGTCACAGATACGCAGTATTTT
cdr3_aa: CASSPRSSGVTDTQYF
v_call: TRBV9
cdr3_length: 16
clone_size: many
j_call: TRBJ2-3
d_call: -

cdr3_nt: TGTGCCAGCAGTTACCCAATAGAACTAGCGGGAGGGGTCCATGAGCAGTTCTTC
cdr3_aa: CASSYPIELAGGVHEQFF
v_call: TRBV6-6
cdr3_length: 18
clone_size: few
j_call: TRBJ2-1
d_call: TRBD2

cdr3_nt: TGTGCCAGCAGTTTAGGGGGAGGCGAGCAGTACTTC
cdr3_aa: CASSLGGGEQYF
v_call: TRBV12-3/TRBV12-4
cdr3_length: 12
clone_size: -
j_call: TRBJ2-7
d_call: -